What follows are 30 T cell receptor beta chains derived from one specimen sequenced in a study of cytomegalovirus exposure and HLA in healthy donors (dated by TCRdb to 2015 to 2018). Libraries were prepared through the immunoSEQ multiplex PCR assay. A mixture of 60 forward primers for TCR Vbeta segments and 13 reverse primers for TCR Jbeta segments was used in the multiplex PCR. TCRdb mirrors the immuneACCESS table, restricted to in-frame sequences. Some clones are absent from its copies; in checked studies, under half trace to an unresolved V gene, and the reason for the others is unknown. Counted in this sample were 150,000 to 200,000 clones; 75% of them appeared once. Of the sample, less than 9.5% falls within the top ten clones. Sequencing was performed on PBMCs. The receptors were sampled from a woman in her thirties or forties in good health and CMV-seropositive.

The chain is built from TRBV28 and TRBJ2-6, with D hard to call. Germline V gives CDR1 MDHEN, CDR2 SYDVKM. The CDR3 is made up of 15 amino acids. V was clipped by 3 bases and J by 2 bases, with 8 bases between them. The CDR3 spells CASSFISAGANVLTF. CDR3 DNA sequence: TGTGCCAGCAGTTTTATTTCAGCTGGGGCCAACGTCCTGACTTTC. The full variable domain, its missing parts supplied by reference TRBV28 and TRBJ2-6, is DVKVTQSSRYLVKRTGEKVFLECVQDMDHENMFWYRQDPGLGLRLIYFSYDVKMKEKGDIPEGYSVSREKKERFSLILESASTNQTSMYLCASSFISAGANVLTFGAGSRLTVL.

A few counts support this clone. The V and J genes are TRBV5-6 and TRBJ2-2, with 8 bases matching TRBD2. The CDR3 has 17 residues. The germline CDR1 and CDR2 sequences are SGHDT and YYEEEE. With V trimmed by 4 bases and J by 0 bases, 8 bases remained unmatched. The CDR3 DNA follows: TGTGCCAGCAGCACCACCCCCGGGAGGGCGAACACCGGGGAGCTGTTTTTT. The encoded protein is CASSTTPGRANTGELFF.

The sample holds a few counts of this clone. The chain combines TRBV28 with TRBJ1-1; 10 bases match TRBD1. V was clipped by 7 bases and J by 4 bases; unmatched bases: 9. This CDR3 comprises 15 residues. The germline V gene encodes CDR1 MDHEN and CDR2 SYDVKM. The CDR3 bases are TGTGCCAGCAAGCGGACAGGGGGGTCGGGCACTGAAGCTTTCTTT. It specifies CASKRTGGSGTEAFF.

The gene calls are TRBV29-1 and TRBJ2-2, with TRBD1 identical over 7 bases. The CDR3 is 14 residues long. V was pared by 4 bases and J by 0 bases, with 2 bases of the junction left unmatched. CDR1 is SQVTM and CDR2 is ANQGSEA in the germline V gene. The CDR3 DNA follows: TGCAGCGTTGGACAGGGAGCGAACACCGGGGAGCTGTTTTTT. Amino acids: CSVGQGANTGELFF.

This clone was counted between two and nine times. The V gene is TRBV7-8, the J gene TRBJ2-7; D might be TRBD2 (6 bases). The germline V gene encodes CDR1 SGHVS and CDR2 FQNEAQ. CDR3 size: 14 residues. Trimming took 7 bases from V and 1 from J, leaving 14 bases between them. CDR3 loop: CASNLGDWSYEQYF. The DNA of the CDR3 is TGTGCCAGCAATTTGGGGGACTGGTCCTACGAGCAGTACTTC. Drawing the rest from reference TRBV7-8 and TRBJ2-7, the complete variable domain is GAGVSQSPRYKVAKRGQDVALRCDPISGHVSLFWYQQALGQGPEFLTYFQNEAQLDKSGLPSDRFFAERPEGSVSTLKIQRTQQEDSAVYLCASNLGDWSYEQYFGPGTRLTVT.

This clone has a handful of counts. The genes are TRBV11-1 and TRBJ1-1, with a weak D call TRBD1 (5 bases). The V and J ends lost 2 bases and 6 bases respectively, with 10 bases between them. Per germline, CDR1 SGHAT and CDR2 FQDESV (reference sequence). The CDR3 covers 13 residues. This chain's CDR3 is CASSLTGGAEAFF. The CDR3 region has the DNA TGTGCCAGCAGCTTAACAGGTGGGGCTGAAGCTTTCTTT.

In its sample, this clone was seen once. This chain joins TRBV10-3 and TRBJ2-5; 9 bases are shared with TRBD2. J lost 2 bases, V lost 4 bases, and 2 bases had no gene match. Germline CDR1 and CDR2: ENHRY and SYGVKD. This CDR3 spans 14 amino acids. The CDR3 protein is CAISGLADQETQYF. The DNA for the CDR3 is TGTGCCATCAGTGGACTAGCGGATCAAGAGACCCAGTACTTC.

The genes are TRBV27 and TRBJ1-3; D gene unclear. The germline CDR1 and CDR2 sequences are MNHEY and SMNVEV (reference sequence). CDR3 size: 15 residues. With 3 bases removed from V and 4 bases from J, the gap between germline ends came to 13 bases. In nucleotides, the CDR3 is TGTGCCAGCAGTTTTACGGGGAATACCGGAAACACCATATATTTT. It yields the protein CASSFTGNTGNTIYF.

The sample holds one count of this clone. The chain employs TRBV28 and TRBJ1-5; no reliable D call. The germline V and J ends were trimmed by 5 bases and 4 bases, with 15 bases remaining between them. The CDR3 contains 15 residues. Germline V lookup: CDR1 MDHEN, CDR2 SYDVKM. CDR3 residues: CASSEFRRGNQPQHF. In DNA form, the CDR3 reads TGTGCCAGCAGTGAGTTCAGAAGAGGGAATCAGCCCCAGCATTTT.

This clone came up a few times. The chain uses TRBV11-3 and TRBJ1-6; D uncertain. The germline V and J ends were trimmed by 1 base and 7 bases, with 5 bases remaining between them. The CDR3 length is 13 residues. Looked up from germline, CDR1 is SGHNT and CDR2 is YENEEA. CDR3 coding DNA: TGTGCCAGCAGCTTAGGGCGGAATTCACCCCTCCACTTT. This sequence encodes CASSLGRNSPLHF. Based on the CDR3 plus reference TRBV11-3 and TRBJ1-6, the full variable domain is EAGVVQSPRYKIIEKKQPVAFWCNPISGHNTLYWYLQNLGQGPELLIRYENEEAVDDSQLPKDRFSAERLKGVDSTLKIQPAELGDSAVYLCASSLGRNSPLHFGNGTRLTVT.

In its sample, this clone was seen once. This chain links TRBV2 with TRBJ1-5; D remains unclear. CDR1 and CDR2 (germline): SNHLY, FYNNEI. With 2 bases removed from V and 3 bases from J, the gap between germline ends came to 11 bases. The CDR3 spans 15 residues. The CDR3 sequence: CASSERSATNQPQHF. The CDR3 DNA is TGTGCCAGCAGTGAAAGATCAGCGACCAATCAGCCCCAGCATTTT.

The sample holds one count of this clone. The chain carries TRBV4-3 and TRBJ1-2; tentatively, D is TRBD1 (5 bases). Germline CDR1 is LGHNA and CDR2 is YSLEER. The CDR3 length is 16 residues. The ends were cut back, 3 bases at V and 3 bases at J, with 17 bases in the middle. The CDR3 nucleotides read TGCGCCAGCAGCCAGGATCGGGGGGGTAGTCACTATGGCTACACCTTC. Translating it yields CASSQDRGGSHYGYTF.

DNA for the CDR3: TGTGCCAGTAGCCCCAGGAGGGCGGGAGTAGGGGACTACAATGAGCAGTTCTTC. It yields the protein CASSPRRAGVGDYNEQFF. This rearrangement joins TRBV19 to TRBJ2-1; 7 bases align to TRBD2. There are 18 residues in the CDR3. The ends lost 6 bases at V and 3 bases at J; junction bases unmatched: 17. Germline values: CDR1 LNHDA, CDR2 SQIVND (reference sequence).

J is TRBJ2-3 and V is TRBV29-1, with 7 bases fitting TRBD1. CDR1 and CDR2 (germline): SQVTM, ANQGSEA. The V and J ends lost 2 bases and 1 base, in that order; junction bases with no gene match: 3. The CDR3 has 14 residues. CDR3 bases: TGCAGCGTTGAATTTACAGGGGGCACAGATACGCAGTATTTT. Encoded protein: CSVEFTGGTDTQYF.

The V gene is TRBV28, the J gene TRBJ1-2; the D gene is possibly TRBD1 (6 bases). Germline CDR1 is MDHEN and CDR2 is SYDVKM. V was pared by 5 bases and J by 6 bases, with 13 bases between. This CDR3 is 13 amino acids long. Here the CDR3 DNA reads TGTGCCAGCAGTCTTAGACAGGACCATGGCTACACCTTC. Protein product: CASSLRQDHGYTF.

For the CDR3, the DNA is TGCGCCAGCAGTCAGTCCGTTAGAGTTATGGGGACAGGGGCGTACAATGAGCAGTTCTTC. Protein product: CASSQSVRVMGTGAYNEQFF. The J gene is TRBJ2-1, the V gene TRBV23-1; 10 bases line up with TRBD1. TRBV23-1 has ORF status, its function being uncertain. The CDR3 consists of 20 residues. The ends lost 3 bases at V and 4 bases at J; junction bases unmatched: 18.

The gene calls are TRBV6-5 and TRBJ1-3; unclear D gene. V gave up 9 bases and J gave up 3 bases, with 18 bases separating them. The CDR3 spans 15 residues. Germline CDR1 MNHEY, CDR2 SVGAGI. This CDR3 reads CASGPTVGVGNTIYF. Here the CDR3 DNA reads TGTGCCAGTGGACCCACCGTCGGGGTTGGAAACACCATATATTTT.

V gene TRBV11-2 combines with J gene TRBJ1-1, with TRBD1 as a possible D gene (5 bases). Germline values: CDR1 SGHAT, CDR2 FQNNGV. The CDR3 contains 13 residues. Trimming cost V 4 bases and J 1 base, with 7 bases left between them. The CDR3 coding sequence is TGTGCCAGCAGCTCGCAGGGGAACACTGAAGCTTTCTTT. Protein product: CASSSQGNTEAFF.

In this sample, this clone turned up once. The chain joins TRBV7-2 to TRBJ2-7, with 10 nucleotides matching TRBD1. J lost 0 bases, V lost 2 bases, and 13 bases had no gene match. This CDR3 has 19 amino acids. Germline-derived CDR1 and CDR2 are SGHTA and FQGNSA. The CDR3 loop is CASSLRDRGFRASSYEQYF. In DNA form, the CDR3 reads TGTGCCAGCAGCTTAAGGGACAGGGGATTTAGGGCAAGCTCCTACGAGCAGTACTTC.

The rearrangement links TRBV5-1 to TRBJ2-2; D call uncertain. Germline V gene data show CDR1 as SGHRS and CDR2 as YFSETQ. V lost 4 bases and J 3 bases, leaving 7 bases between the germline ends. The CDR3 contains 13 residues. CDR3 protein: CASSPTDTGELFF. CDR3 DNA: TGCGCCAGCAGCCCAACGGACACCGGGGAGCTGTTTTTT.

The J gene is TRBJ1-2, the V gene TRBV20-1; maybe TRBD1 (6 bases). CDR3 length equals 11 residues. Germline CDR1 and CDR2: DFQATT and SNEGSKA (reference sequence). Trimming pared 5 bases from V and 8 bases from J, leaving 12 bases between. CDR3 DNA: TGCAGTGCTGTACAGGGCCTGGGCTACACCTTC. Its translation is CSAVQGLGYTF.

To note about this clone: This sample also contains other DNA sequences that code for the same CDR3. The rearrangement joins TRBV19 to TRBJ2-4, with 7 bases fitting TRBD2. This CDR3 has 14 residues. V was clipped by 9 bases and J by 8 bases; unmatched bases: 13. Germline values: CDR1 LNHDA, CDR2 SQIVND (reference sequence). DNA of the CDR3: TGTGCCAGCAGAAGAACGGGACGGGGGGACATTCAGTACTTC. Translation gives CASRRTGRGDIQYF.

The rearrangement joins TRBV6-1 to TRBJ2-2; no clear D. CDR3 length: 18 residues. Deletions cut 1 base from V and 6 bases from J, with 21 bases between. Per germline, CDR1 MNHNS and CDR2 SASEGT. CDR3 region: CASSEEAGWPSNAGELFF. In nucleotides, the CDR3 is TGTGCCAGCAGTGAAGAGGCAGGTTGGCCATCAAATGCCGGGGAGCTGTTTTTT.

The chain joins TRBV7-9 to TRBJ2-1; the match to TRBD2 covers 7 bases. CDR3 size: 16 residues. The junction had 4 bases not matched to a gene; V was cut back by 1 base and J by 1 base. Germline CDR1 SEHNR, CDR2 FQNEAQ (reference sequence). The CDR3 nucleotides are TGTGCCAGCAGCTTAGTGGGCGGGAGTTCCTACAATGAGCAGTTCTTC. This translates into CASSLVGGSSYNEQFF.

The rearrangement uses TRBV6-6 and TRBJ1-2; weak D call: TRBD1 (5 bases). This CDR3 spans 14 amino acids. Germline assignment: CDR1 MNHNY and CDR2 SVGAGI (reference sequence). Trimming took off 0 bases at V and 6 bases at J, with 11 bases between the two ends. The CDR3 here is CASSYSQGRDGYTF. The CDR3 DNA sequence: TGTGCCAGCAGTTACTCGCAGGGAAGGGATGGCTACACCTTC.

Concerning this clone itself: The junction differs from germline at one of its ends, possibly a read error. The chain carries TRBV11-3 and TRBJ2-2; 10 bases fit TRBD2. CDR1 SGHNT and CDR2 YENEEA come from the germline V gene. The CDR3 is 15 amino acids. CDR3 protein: CASSSGLAKTGELFF. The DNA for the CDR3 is TGTGCCAGCAGCTCGGGACTAGCGAAAACCGGGGAGCTGTTTTTT.

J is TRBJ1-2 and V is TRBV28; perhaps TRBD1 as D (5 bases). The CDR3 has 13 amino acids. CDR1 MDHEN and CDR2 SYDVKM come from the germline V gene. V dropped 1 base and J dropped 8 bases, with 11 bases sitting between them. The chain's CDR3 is CASSLFWEGGYTF. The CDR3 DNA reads TGTGCCAGCAGTTTATTTTGGGAGGGGGGCTACACCTTC.

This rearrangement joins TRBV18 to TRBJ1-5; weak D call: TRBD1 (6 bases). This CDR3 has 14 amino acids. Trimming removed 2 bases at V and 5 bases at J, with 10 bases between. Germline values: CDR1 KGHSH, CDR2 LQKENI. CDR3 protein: CASSPSGEHQPQHF. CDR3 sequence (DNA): TGTGCCAGCTCACCATCAGGGGAGCATCAGCCCCAGCATTTT.

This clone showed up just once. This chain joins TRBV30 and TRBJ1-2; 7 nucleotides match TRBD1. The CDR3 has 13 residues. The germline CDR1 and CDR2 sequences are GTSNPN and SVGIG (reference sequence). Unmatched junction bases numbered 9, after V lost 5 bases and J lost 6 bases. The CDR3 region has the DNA TGTGCCTGGGACCGGACAGGAAAGGATGGCTACACCTTC. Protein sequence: CAWDRTGKDGYTF.

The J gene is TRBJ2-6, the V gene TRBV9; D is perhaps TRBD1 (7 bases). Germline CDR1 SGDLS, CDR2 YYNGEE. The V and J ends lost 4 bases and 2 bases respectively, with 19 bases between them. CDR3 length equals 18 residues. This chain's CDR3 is CASSSREQGEAGANVLTF. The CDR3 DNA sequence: TGTGCCAGCAGCTCCCGGGAGCAGGGGGAAGCTGGGGCCAACGTCCTGACTTTC.